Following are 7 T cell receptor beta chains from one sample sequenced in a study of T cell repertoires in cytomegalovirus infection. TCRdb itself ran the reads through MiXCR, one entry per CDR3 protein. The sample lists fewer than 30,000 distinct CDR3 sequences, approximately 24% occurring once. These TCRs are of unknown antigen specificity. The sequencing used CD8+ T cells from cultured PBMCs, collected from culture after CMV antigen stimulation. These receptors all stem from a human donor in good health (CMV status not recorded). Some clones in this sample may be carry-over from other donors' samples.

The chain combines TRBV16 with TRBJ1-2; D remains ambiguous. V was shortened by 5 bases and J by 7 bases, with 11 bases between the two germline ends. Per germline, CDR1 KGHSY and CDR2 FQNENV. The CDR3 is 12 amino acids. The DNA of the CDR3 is TGTGCCAGCAGCGTGGACGGAAGTGGCTACACCTTC. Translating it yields CASSVDGSGYTF. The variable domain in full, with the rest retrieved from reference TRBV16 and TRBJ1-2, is GEEVAQTPKHLVRGEGQKAKLYCAPIKGHSYVFWYQQVLKNEFKFLISFQNENVFDETGMPKERFSAKCLPNSPCSLEIQATKLEDSAVYFCASSVDGSGYTFGSGTRLTVV.

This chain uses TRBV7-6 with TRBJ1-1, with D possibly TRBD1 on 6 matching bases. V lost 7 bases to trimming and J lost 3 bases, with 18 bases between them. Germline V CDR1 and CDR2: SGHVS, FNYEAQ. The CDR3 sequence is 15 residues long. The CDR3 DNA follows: TGTGCCAGCATACCATCGACAGGCCCCTACACTGAAGCTTTCTTT. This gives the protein CASIPSTGPYTEAFF.

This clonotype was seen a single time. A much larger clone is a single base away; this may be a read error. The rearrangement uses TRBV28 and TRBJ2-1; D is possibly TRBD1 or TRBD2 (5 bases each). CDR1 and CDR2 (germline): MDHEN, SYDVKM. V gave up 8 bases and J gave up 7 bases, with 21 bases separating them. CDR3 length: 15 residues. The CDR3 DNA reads TGTGCCAGCTGTGAGACGGGGACCTGGGGGAATGAGCAGTTCTTC. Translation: CASCETGTWGNEQFF. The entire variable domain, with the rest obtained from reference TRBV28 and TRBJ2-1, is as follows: DVKVTQSSRYLVKRTGEKVFLECVQDMDHENMFWYRQDPGLGLRLIYFSYDVKMKEKGDIPEGYSVSREKKERFSLILESASTNQTSMYLCASCETGTWGNEQFFGPGTRLTVL.

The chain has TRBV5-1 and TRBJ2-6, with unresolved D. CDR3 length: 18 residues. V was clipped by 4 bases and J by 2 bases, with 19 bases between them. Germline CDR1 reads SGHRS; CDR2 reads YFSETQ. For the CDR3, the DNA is TGCGCCAGCAGCCCTCGGGCCTTAAATGAAGCTGGGGCCAACGTCCTGACTTTC. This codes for CASSPRALNEAGANVLTF.

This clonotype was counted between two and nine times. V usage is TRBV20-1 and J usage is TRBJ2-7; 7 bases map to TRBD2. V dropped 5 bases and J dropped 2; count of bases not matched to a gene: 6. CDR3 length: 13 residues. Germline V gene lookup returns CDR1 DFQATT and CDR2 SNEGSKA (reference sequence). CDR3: CSAPWGGPYEQYF. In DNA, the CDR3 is TGCAGTGCTCCCTGGGGGGGTCCCTACGAGCAGTACTTC.

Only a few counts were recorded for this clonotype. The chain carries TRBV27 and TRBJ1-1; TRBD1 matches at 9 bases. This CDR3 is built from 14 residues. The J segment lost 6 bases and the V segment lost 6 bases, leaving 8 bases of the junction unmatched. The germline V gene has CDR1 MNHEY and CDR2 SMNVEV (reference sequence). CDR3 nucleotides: TGTGCCAGCAGATCGACAGGGGGAATACCTGAAGCTTTCTTT. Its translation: CASRSTGGIPEAFF.

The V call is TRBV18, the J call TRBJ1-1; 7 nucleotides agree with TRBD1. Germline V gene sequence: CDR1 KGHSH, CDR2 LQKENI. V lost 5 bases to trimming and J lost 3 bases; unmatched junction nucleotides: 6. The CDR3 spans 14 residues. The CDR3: CASSTPTGHTEAFF. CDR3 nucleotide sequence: TGTGCCAGCTCAACTCCGACAGGGCACACTGAAGCTTTCTTT.